Presented here are 28 T cell receptor beta chains from one specimen sequenced in a study of T cells after yellow fever vaccination. TCRdb re-derived calls from the 5' RACE reads in MiXCR, one entry per CDR3 protein. The sample shows approximately 550,000 distinct CDR3 sequences, about 19% of them seen only once. The sample in question was PBMCs, obtained 15 days after the yellow fever booster vaccination. These receptor sequences come from a man aged 25-40 years who received the YFV17D yellow fever vaccine.

In this sample, this clonotype turned up many times. In DNA form, the CDR3 reads TGTGCCAGCAGTTCCTCGGGGACCCAAGAGACCCAGTACTTC. Encoded protein: CASSSSGTQETQYF. J is TRBJ2-5 and V is TRBV12-3 or TRBV12-4; D is tentatively TRBD1 or TRBD2 (5 bases each). V was clipped by 4 bases and J by 1 base, with 10 bases between them. The CDR3 length is 14 residues.

This clonotype was observed a few times. The chain has TRBV2 and TRBJ2-2, with a weak D call TRBD2 (5 bases). V was shortened by 3 bases and J by 7 bases, with 9 bases between the two germline ends. Looked up from germline, CDR1 is SNHLY and CDR2 is FYNNEI. The CDR3 sequence is 13 residues long. The CDR3 bases are TGTGCCAGCAGTGAGATCGGGGTCGGGGAGCTGTTTTTT. This codes for CASSEIGVGELFF.

V and J are TRBV5-4 and TRBJ2-7; 11 bases are shared with TRBD2. Trimming cost V 2 bases and J 6 bases; bases outside gene matches: 10. From germline, CDR1 is SGHNT and CDR2 YYREEE (reference sequence). This CDR3 comprises 16 residues. The CDR3 spells CASSLIHLSGRAEQYF. The DNA of the CDR3 is TGTGCCAGCAGCTTAATCCACCTTAGCGGGAGGGCCGAGCAGTACTTC.

This chain joins TRBV6-2 or TRBV6-3 and TRBJ2-1; TRBD2 might be the D (5 bases). V was shortened by 1 base and J by 3 bases, with 10 bases between the two germline ends. The germline gives CDR1 MNHEY, CDR2 SVGEGT. This CDR3 has 15 residues. The CDR3 DNA sequence: TGTGCCAGCAGTTACTTCTCTAGCTACTACAATGAGCAGTTCTTC. It specifies CASSYFSSYYNEQFF.

This clonotype was recorded a few times. The chain recombines TRBV11-2 with TRBJ1-4; D gene uncertain. The germline gives CDR1 SGHAT, CDR2 FQNNGV. Trimming pared 5 bases from V and 4 bases from J, leaving 17 bases between. The CDR3 length is 16 residues. This CDR3 is CASSPTRLISNEKLFF. For the CDR3, the DNA is TGTGCCAGCAGCCCAACGAGGCTAATTAGTAATGAAAAACTGTTTTTT.

The gene calls are TRBV20-1 and TRBJ1-6; a possible D gene is TRBD1 (5 bases). The V gene's germline CDR1 is DFQATT and CDR2 SNEGSKA (reference sequence). The V end was cut by 0 bases, the J end by 0 bases, with 9 bases between. There are 16 residues in the CDR3. CDR3 sequence (DNA): TGCAGTGCTAGAGATGGGGGGAGCTCCTATAATTCACCCCTCCACTTT. This sequence encodes CSARDGGSSYNSPLHF.

The chain recombines TRBV5-4 with TRBJ2-1; the D call may be TRBD1 or TRBD2 (5 bases each). The CDR3 consists of 16 residues. From germline, CDR1 is SGHNT and CDR2 YYREEE (reference sequence). The ends were cut back, 0 bases at V and 0 bases at J, with 10 bases in the middle. This chain's CDR3 is CASSLGGDYSYNEQFF. CDR3 DNA: TGTGCCAGCAGCTTGGGAGGGGATTACTCCTACAATGAGCAGTTCTTC.

The chain is built from TRBV28 and TRBJ2-3; the D call may be TRBD1 or TRBD2 (5 bases each). Germline V lookup: CDR1 MDHEN, CDR2 SYDVKM. The CDR3 has 16 residues. Trimming removed 7 bases at V and 4 bases at J, with 21 bases between. In DNA form, the CDR3 reads TGTGCCAGCACCGAACTATCCGAGGGGCGGGCAGATACGCAGTATTTT. Its translation is CASTELSEGRADTQYF.

This clonotype has only a few counts. The V and J genes are TRBV20-1 and TRBJ2-1; no clear D gene. Trimming took 6 bases from V and 0 from J, leaving 12 bases between them. The CDR3 consists of 14 residues. The germline CDR1 and CDR2 sequences are DFQATT and SNEGSKA (reference sequence). The DNA of the CDR3 is TGCAGTGCCGTGGCACTGTTCTCCTACAATGAGCAGTTCTTC. Its translation is CSAVALFSYNEQFF.

The chain joins TRBV5-6 to TRBJ2-2; D may be TRBD2 (7 bases). This CDR3 has 15 amino acids. With 5 bases removed from V and 7 bases from J, the gap between germline ends came to 18 bases. Germline V gene lookup returns CDR1 SGHDT and CDR2 YYEEEE. The CDR3 bases are TGTGCCAGCAGTTCCCTACGGGGGGCTGGCGGGGAGCTGTTTTTT. It specifies CASSSLRGAGGELFF.

The V call is TRBV20-1, the J call TRBJ2-7, with D perhaps TRBD1 or TRBD2 (6 bases each). Trimming pared 8 bases from V and 0 bases from J, leaving 20 bases between. The germline V gene encodes CDR1 DFQATT and CDR2 SNEGSKA (reference sequence). This CDR3 spans 15 amino acids. CDR3 sequence reads: CSPARGGLSSYEQYF. The DNA for the CDR3 is TGCAGTCCCGCGCGTGGGGGGCTAAGCTCCTACGAGCAGTACTTC.

This chain joins TRBV14 and TRBJ2-7; TRBD1 matches 7 bases. Unmatched junction bases numbered 5, after V lost 4 bases and J lost 5 bases. This CDR3 region has 13 residues. In germline, CDR1 is SGHDN, CDR2 FVKESK. The CDR3 DNA sequence: TGTGCCAGCAGCCCAGGGGGTGTCGACGAGCAGTACTTC. Protein product: CASSPGGVDEQYF.

This clonotype showed up just a few times. The chain carries TRBV29-1 and TRBJ2-1; D remains ambiguous. This CDR3 has 13 residues. V lost 3 bases and J lost 4, with 10 bases in between. Germline lookup yields CDR1 SQVTM and CDR2 ANQGSEA. CDR3 nucleotides: TGCAGCGTTGATAGGCAGGCGTACAATGAGCAGTTCTTC. It translates to CSVDRQAYNEQFF.

This clonotype was seen more than once but under ten times. The gene calls are TRBV4-3 and TRBJ2-7; a weak D match, TRBD2 (6 bases). The CDR3 is made up of 12 amino acids. Trimming removed 2 bases at V and 7 bases at J, with 9 bases between. Germline CDR1 LGHNA, CDR2 YSLEER. The CDR3 region is CASSQTGREQYF. In nucleotides, the CDR3 is TGCGCCAGCAGCCAAACGGGGAGGGAGCAGTACTTC.

The genes are TRBV6-1 and TRBJ1-5, with D tentatively TRBD1 (5 bases). The germline V gene encodes CDR1 MNHNS and CDR2 SASEGT. The CDR3 loop spans 15 amino acids. V lost 6 bases to trimming and J lost 4 bases, with 16 bases between them. The CDR3: CASSPMGTGNQPQHF. CDR3 nucleotides: TGTGCCAGCAGCCCGATGGGGACGGGGAATCAGCCCCAGCATTTT.

The J gene is TRBJ2-1, the V gene TRBV20-1; 15 bases agree with TRBD2. CDR1 DFQATT and CDR2 SNEGSKA come from the germline V gene (reference sequence). CDR3 size: 15 residues. V was pared by 6 bases and J by 8 bases, with 8 bases of the junction left unmatched. The CDR3 spells CSAPRTSGRAHEQFF. CDR3 nucleotide sequence: TGCAGTGCACCCCGGACTAGCGGGAGGGCCCATGAGCAGTTCTTC.

V usage is TRBV5-6 and J usage is TRBJ1-2, with D possibly being TRBD1 (5 bases). The germline gives CDR1 SGHDT, CDR2 YYEEEE. V lost 6 bases and J lost 0, with 9 bases in between. The CDR3 is made up of 13 amino acids. The CDR3 bases are TGTGCCAGCAAAGGGGCGACTAACTATGGCTACACCTTC. Translating it yields CASKGATNYGYTF.

This clonotype has a handful of counts. The genes are TRBV14 and TRBJ1-1; D unclear. Germline V CDR1 and CDR2: SGHDN, FVKESK. Trimming stripped 2 bases from V and 11 bases from J, with 18 bases between. CDR3 length: 14 residues. The CDR3 DNA is TGTGCCAGCAGCCAACTTGAAGCCCCGGGGAACGCTTTCTTT. It yields the protein CASSQLEAPGNAFF.

The chain employs TRBV12-3 or TRBV12-4 and TRBJ2-1, with TRBD1 matching 7 bases. Trimming took 6 bases from V and 3 from J; bases not matched to a gene: 5. The CDR3 contains 14 residues. The CDR3 here is CASSKGQFYNEQFF. DNA of the CDR3: TGTGCCAGCAGCAAGGGACAGTTCTACAATGAGCAGTTCTTC.

Written as DNA, the CDR3 is TGTGCCAGCACCCTTGGAGGGACAATGGGAGAAAAACTGTTTTTT. As protein: CASTLGGTMGEKLFF. The gene calls are TRBV12-3 or TRBV12-4 and TRBJ1-4; possibly TRBD1 for D (6 bases). The CDR3 contains 15 residues. Trimming cost V 7 bases and J 8 bases, with 20 bases left between them.

The chain links TRBV12-3 or TRBV12-4 to TRBJ2-3, with TRBD1 matching 7 bases. This CDR3 region has 15 residues. V was clipped by 6 bases and J by 3 bases; unmatched bases: 9. Written as DNA, the CDR3 is TGTGCCAGCAGCCCTAGGACAGGACTTACAGATACGCAGTATTTT. This gives the protein CASSPRTGLTDTQYF.

The rearrangement uses TRBV20-1 and TRBJ2-3; D not resolved. This CDR3 has 11 residues. Trimming took 4 bases from V and 5 from J, leaving 7 bases between them. Germline CDR1 reads DFQATT; CDR2 reads SNEGSKA (reference sequence). The CDR3 coding sequence is TGCAGTGCTACCTGGGGAGATACGCAGTATTTT. This encodes CSATWGDTQYF.

The gene calls are TRBV7-9 and TRBJ1-2; D uncertain. Germline assignment: CDR1 SEHNR and CDR2 FQNEAQ (reference sequence). CDR3 size: 14 residues. Trimming stripped 1 base from V and 8 bases from J, with 14 bases between. CDR3 DNA sequence: TGTGCCAGCAGCTTAGACCGGACGGTGAGCGGCTACACCTTC. Translated: CASSLDRTVSGYTF.

This rearrangement joins TRBV29-1 to TRBJ2-5; D ambiguous. CDR1 is SQVTM, CDR2 ANQGSEA, per germline. CDR3 length equals 14 residues. Trimming pared 0 bases from V and 2 bases from J, leaving 10 bases between. The chain's CDR3 is CSVEDPARQETQYF. In DNA form, the CDR3 reads TGCAGCGTTGAAGATCCCGCCAGGCAAGAGACCCAGTACTTC.

This clonotype has just a few counts. This rearrangement joins TRBV5-1 to TRBJ2-5, with TRBD1 identical over 7 bases. This CDR3 has 17 residues. V lost 0 bases, J lost 0 bases, and 8 bases stayed unmatched. The germline V gene has CDR1 SGHRS and CDR2 YFSETQ. The DNA of the CDR3 is TGCGCCAGCAGCTTGGGAGTAGGAACAGGGGACCAAGAGACCCAGTACTTC. Its translation: CASSLGVGTGDQETQYF.

This clonotype was seen a few times. This chain uses TRBV4-2 with TRBJ2-1; a possible D gene is TRBD2 (5 bases). Germline lookup yields CDR1 LGHNA and CDR2 YNFKEQ. The CDR3 contains 14 residues. The germline V and J ends were trimmed by 1 base and 4 bases, with 8 bases remaining between them. The CDR3 nucleotides are TGTGCCAGCAGCCAAGCGGGGAGATACAATGAGCAGTTCTTC. This codes for CASSQAGRYNEQFF.

A few counts support this clonotype. As DNA, the CDR3 is TGCAGCGTTAGGACTAGCGGACACAATGAGCAGTTCTTC. As protein: CSVRTSGHNEQFF. This rearrangement joins TRBV29-1 to TRBJ2-1; 10 nucleotides match TRBD2. This CDR3 has 13 residues. Losses at the gene ends were 5 bases for V and 5 bases for J; bases not matched to a gene: 3. CDR1 and CDR2 (germline): SQVTM, ANQGSEA.

This chain uses TRBV18 with TRBJ2-1; 12 nucleotides line up with TRBD2. Germline V gene lookup returns CDR1 KGHSH and CDR2 LQKENI. Trimming removed 3 bases from V and 7 bases from J; junction bases left unmatched: 7. This CDR3 has 16 residues. The CDR3 DNA follows: TGTGCCAGCTCACCGCAAAGCACTAGCGGGAGGAATGAGCAGTTCTTC. Translation gives CASSPQSTSGRNEQFF.